This entry lists 29 T cell receptor beta chains sequenced from one sample in a study of blood T cell repertoires in COVID-19. Assay: immunoSEQ multiplex PCR; the TCRdb copy retains only in-frame clones and omits some. Of 100,000 to 120,000 clones in the sample, about 90% were seen once. Sequencing was carried out using peripheral blood. The source of these receptors is a woman aged 45-60 years with acute or convalescent COVID-19.

The chain uses TRBV7-8 and TRBJ1-1; D gene ambiguous. Germline CDR1 SGHVS, CDR2 FQNEAQ. The CDR3 totals 14 residues. Trimming cost V 5 bases and J 0 bases, with 10 bases left between them. The CDR3 DNA reads TGTGCCAGCAGCCGAGCCCATTTGAACACTGAAGCTTTCTTT. Its translation: CASSRAHLNTEAFF.

J is TRBJ1-4 and V is TRBV6-1; D perhaps matches TRBD1 (5 bases). The V end was cut by 6 bases, the J end by 11 bases, with 31 bases between. Germline CDR1 and CDR2: MNHNS and SASEGT. The CDR3 is 18 residues long. The CDR3 bases are TGTGCCAGCAGGGAAAACGTCTTCGGGGGGTTAGGGGTGAAGAAACTGTTTTTT. Protein: CASRENVFGGLGVKKLFF.

This clone has just one count. The V and J genes are TRBV5-1 and TRBJ2-7; D uncertain. Germline loops: CDR1 SGHRS, CDR2 YFSETQ. The CDR3 has 15 amino acids. V was pared by 4 bases and J by 2 bases, with 16 bases between. This chain's CDR3 is CASSKASIQPYEQYF. The DNA of the CDR3 is TGCGCCAGCAGCAAAGCGAGCATCCAACCCTACGAGCAGTACTTC.

This clone was observed a single time. The chain has TRBV2 and TRBJ1-5, with TRBD1 matching 8 bases. CDR1 SNHLY and CDR2 FYNNEI come from the germline V gene. The ends lost 7 bases at V and 6 bases at J; junction bases unmatched: 8. This CDR3 comprises 14 residues. The CDR3 nucleotides are TGTGCCAGCACCCAGGGGGCGCGTGGTCAGCCCCAGCATTTT. This codes for CASTQGARGQPQHF.

The CDR3 DNA reads as TGTGCCAGTAGACATACAGGGGGCTATGGCTACACCTTC. It yields the protein CASRHTGGYGYTF. This chain joins TRBV19 and TRBJ1-2; 8 nucleotides line up with TRBD1. The CDR3 totals 13 residues. CDR1 is LNHDA, CDR2 SQIVND, per germline (reference sequence). Losses at the gene ends were 6 bases for V and 4 bases for J; bases not matched to a gene: 4.

The rearrangement uses TRBV18 and TRBJ2-4, with D possibly TRBD1 on 6 matching bases. V was shortened by 2 bases and J by 0 bases, with 11 bases between the two germline ends. Germline V gene data show CDR1 as KGHSH and CDR2 as LQKENI. The CDR3 spans 16 residues. The CDR3 sequence: CASSPVAGVAKNIQYF. The CDR3 bases are TGTGCCAGCTCACCAGTGGCAGGGGTAGCCAAAAACATTCAGTACTTC. The whole variable domain, remainder taken from reference TRBV18 and TRBJ2-4, is NAGVMQNPRHLVRRRGQEARLRCSPMKGHSHVYWYRQLPEEGLKFMVYLQKENIIDESGMPKERFSAEFPKEGPSILRIQQVVRGDSAAYFCASSPVAGVAKNIQYFGAGTRLSVL.

The chain combines TRBV30 with TRBJ2-2; 7 nucleotides align to TRBD2. CDR3 length: 15 residues. The germline CDR1 and CDR2 sequences are GTSNPN and SVGIG (reference sequence). The ends lost 0 bases at V and 5 bases at J; junction bases unmatched: 6. CDR3 sequence reads: CAWSVLGGGTGELFF. For the CDR3, the DNA is TGTGCCTGGAGTGTACTGGGGGGGGGTACCGGGGAGCTGTTTTTT.

This rearrangement joins TRBV7-2 to TRBJ1-4; TRBD1 is a possible D gene (6 bases). The germline CDR1 and CDR2 sequences are SGHTA and FQGNSA. The CDR3 is made up of 13 amino acids. The V gene lost 6 bases and the J gene lost 4 bases, with 9 bases spanning the gap. The DNA for the CDR3 is TGTGCCAGCAGGGGGGCGAGTAATGAAAAACTGTTTTTT. It is translated as CASRGASNEKLFF.

This clone occurred once. This chain connects TRBV19 to TRBJ1-2, with 11 bases fitting TRBD1. V lost 6 bases and J lost 8; bases outside the gene matches: 8. The CDR3 spans 14 residues. Germline-derived CDR1 and CDR2 are LNHDA and SQIVND (reference sequence). The CDR3 DNA follows: TGTGCCAGTAGCGCGGACAGGGGGCAAAGAGGCTACACCTTC. Translated: CASSADRGQRGYTF.

The J gene is TRBJ1-1, the V gene TRBV21-1; TRBD1, the table's D call, was not compared with the DNA. TRBV21-1 is a listed pseudogene. The CDR3 totals 20 residues. The CDR3 DNA sequence: TGTGCCAGCAGCAAAGCGCTTAGGCAGGGCGAATTTTGGGATCGCACTGAAGCTTTCTTT. Translation: CASSKALRQGEFWDRTEAFF.

The J gene is TRBJ2-7, the V gene TRBV19, with D possibly matching TRBD2 (6 bases). Trimming pared 3 bases from V and 1 base from J, leaving 13 bases between. CDR3 length: 15 residues. Per germline, CDR1 LNHDA and CDR2 SQIVND (reference sequence). CDR3 loop: CASSIVGLRSYEQYF. CDR3 DNA: TGTGCCAGTAGTATTGTGGGACTTCGGTCCTACGAGCAGTACTTC.

The chain combines TRBV19 with TRBJ1-5; no clear D. The length of the CDR3 is 13 residues. The V end was cut by 5 bases, the J end by 7 bases, with 12 bases between. CDR1 and CDR2 from the germline V gene are LNHDA and SQIVND (reference sequence). CDR3 in amino acids: CASSEGGPQPQHF. CDR3 sequence (DNA): TGTGCCAGTAGTGAGGGTGGCCCACAGCCCCAGCATTTT.

The gene calls are TRBV2 and TRBJ2-1, with 12 bases fitting TRBD2. In germline, CDR1 is SNHLY, CDR2 FYNNEI. The length of the CDR3 is 15 residues. With V trimmed by 4 bases and J by 10 bases, 8 bases remained unmatched. For the CDR3, the DNA is TGTGCCAGCAGTGCGACTAGCGGGAGATACGGCGAGCAGTTCTTC. Amino acid sequence: CASSATSGRYGEQFF.

The CDR3 region is CASSQGQGELFF. DNA of the CDR3: TGTGCCAGCAGCCAAGGACAGGGTGAACTGTTTTTT. The chain is built from TRBV5-4 and TRBJ1-4, with 8 bases identical to TRBD1. In germline, CDR1 is SGHNT, CDR2 YYREEE (reference sequence). V shed 4 bases, J shed 12 bases, and the junction held 5 bases outside the gene matches. CDR3 size: 12 residues.

The V and J genes are TRBV9 and TRBJ1-4, with D tentatively TRBD1 (5 bases). This CDR3 region has 15 residues. Germline V gene sequence: CDR1 SGDLS, CDR2 YYNGEE. Trimming removed 4 bases from V and 3 bases from J, with 13 bases in between. CDR3 loop: CASSPHPGSNEKLFF. The CDR3, as DNA: TGTGCCAGCAGCCCCCACCCAGGGTCTAATGAAAAACTGTTTTTT.

The chain recombines TRBV5-8 with TRBJ2-3; 9 bases map to TRBD1. The CDR3 loop spans 18 amino acids. V shed 1 base and J 5 bases; nucleotides not matched to a gene: 14. The germline V gene has CDR1 SGHTS and CDR2 YDEGEE. The CDR3 loop reads CASSLSISPGQGLDTQYF. CDR3 sequence (DNA): TGTGCCAGCAGCTTGAGTATTAGTCCGGGACAGGGATTAGATACGCAGTATTTT.

V gene TRBV19 combines with J gene TRBJ1-1; 9 bases map to TRBD1. V was pared by 10 bases and J by 3 bases, with 12 bases of the junction left unmatched. The CDR3 totals 15 residues. Germline loops: CDR1 LNHDA, CDR2 SQIVND (reference sequence). CDR3 bases: TGTGCCACTGTGAACAGGGGGCGCGGGGACACTGAAGCTTTCTTT. The encoded protein is CATVNRGRGDTEAFF.

The chain joins TRBV7-9 to TRBJ2-7; TRBD1 matches 10 bases. Germline CDR1 and CDR2: SEHNR and FQNEAQ (reference sequence). CDR3 length equals 14 residues. The J segment lost 7 bases and the V segment lost 6 bases, leaving 9 bases of the junction unmatched. CDR3 amino acids: CASSWGTGVGEQYF. CDR3 nucleotide sequence: TGTGCCAGCAGTTGGGGGACAGGGGTGGGAGAGCAGTACTTC.

As DNA, the CDR3 is TGTGCCAGCAGCGTAGAGGGGGTTTTTGGAAACACCATATATTTT. This translates into CASSVEGVFGNTIYF. This chain connects TRBV9 to TRBJ1-3; TRBD1 might be the D (6 bases). Trimming cost V 0 bases and J 3 bases, with 10 bases left between them. The CDR3 has 15 residues. CDR1 and CDR2 from the germline V gene are SGDLS and YYNGEE. The whole variable domain, remainder taken from reference TRBV9 and TRBJ1-3, is DSGVTQTPKHLITATGQRVTLRCSPRSGDLSVYWYQQSLDQGLQFLIQYYNGEERAKGNILERFSAQQFPDLHSELNLSSLELGDSALYFCASSVEGVFGNTIYFGEGSWLTVV.

This clone was recorded once. The V call is TRBV7-2, the J call TRBJ2-7, with 7 positions matching TRBD1. Germline lookup yields CDR1 SGHTA and CDR2 FQGNSA. Trimming cost V 2 bases and J 4 bases; bases outside gene matches: 2. The CDR3 consists of 13 residues. CDR3: CASSLKTGYEQYF. The CDR3 DNA is TGTGCCAGCAGCTTAAAGACAGGGTACGAGCAGTACTTC.

This clone came up once. This chain uses TRBV7-9 with TRBJ2-2; TRBD1 might be the D (6 bases). V lost 5 bases and J lost 4, with 17 bases in between. In germline, CDR1 is SEHNR, CDR2 FQNEAQ (reference sequence). CDR3 length: 16 residues. Written as DNA, the CDR3 is TGTGCCAGCAGCCCCGCCAGAGGGACAACCACCGGGGAGCTGTTTTTT. This translates into CASSPARGTTTGELFF.

The chain combines TRBV2 with TRBJ2-2; the match to TRBD1 covers 11 bases. Germline CDR1 and CDR2: SNHLY and FYNNEI. Trimming took 5 bases from V and 8 from J; bases not matched to a gene: 10. This CDR3 is built from 16 residues. The CDR3 region is CASSIKDRGPYGELFF. The CDR3 DNA is TGTGCCAGCAGTATAAAGGACAGGGGGCCGTATGGGGAGCTGTTTTTT.

The V call is TRBV27, the J call TRBJ2-2; 9 bases align to TRBD2. From germline, CDR1 is MNHEY and CDR2 SMNVEV (reference sequence). This CDR3 contains 15 residues. The J segment lost 5 bases and the V segment lost 4 bases, leaving 5 bases of the junction unmatched. The CDR3 loop reads CASSSGTSLTGELFF. The CDR3 DNA reads TGTGCCAGCAGTTCCGGGACTAGCTTGACCGGGGAGCTGTTTTTT.

This clone turned up a few times. V is TRBV11-2 and J is TRBJ2-2; D perhaps matches TRBD2 (6 bases). This CDR3 contains 14 residues. V lost 5 bases and J lost 6, with 13 bases in between. CDR1 and CDR2 from the germline V gene are SGHAT and FQNNGV. The CDR3 DNA is TGTGCCAGCAGCAGGGGACTGTCCCCCGGGGAGCTGTTTTTT. It is translated as CASSRGLSPGELFF.

The chain couples TRBV5-1 to TRBJ1-2; 8 bases fit TRBD1. The CDR3 is 17 amino acids. Germline V gives CDR1 SGHRS, CDR2 YFSETQ. V gave up 0 bases and J gave up 2 bases; unmatched junction bases: 9. The CDR3 sequence: CASSLEPDRGLNYGYTF. CDR3 DNA sequence: TGCGCCAGCAGCTTGGAGCCTGACAGGGGCCTAAACTATGGCTACACCTTC.

The V call is TRBV7-2, the J call TRBJ2-1; TRBD2 matches 7 bases. This CDR3 has 15 amino acids. The trim removed 0 bases at V and 7 bases at J, leaving 6 bases unmatched. CDR1 is SGHTA, CDR2 FQGNSA, per germline. In DNA form, the CDR3 reads TGTGCCAGCAGCTTAGCGGGAGGGCCGTCTAATGAGCAGTTCTTC. Protein product: CASSLAGGPSNEQFF.

This chain connects TRBV5-4 to TRBJ2-6; D is undetermined. CDR3 length: 16 amino acids. Germline V gene sequence: CDR1 SGHNT, CDR2 YYREEE (reference sequence). V lost 0 bases, J lost 0 bases, and 7 bases lay in between. The CDR3 nucleotides read TGTGCCAGCAGCTTGGAGGCGGCCTCTGGGGCCAACGTCCTGACTTTC. It codes for CASSLEAASGANVLTF.

The V gene is TRBV5-4, the J gene TRBJ1-6; unclear D gene. CDR1 and CDR2 from the germline V gene are SGHNT and YYREEE (reference sequence). Trimming stripped 4 bases from V and 8 bases from J, with 16 bases between. CDR3 length equals 15 residues. CDR3 bases: TGTGCCAGCAGCCAATTTGTAACCGGAGATTCACCCCTCCACTTT. It specifies CASSQFVTGDSPLHF.

The chain links TRBV6-5 to TRBJ2-1; 8 bases line up with TRBD2. CDR3 size: 14 residues. The V segment lost 7 bases and the J segment 3 bases; nucleotides outside the gene matches: 5. From germline, CDR1 is MNHEY and CDR2 SVGAGI. For the CDR3, the DNA is TGTGCCAGCAACCTAGCGGGCCTCTACAATGAGCAGTTCTTC. This translates into CASNLAGLYNEQFF.